This TCR beta chain was captured in a study of a mutant IDH1 vaccine in newly diagnosed glioma. Time point given: week 47, end of study. Topical imiquimod accompanied each vaccine dose, which consisted of 300 ug of mutant IDH1 20-mer peptide. Assay used: immunoSEQ multiplex PCR; TCRdb lists only in-frame clones, some missing. Here the sample spans tens of thousands of clones, roughly 75% being singletons. On this clone: As yet, its antigen is unknown. Sequence at one end of the junction differs from germline and may be a read error.

This CDR3 is built from 14 residues. Looked up from germline, CDR1 is SSHAT and CDR2 is FNYEAQ (reference sequence). The clonotype comes from a man aged 45-65 years with glioma. The sequencing used PBMCs, collected from a glioma patient whose treatment included an IDH1 peptide vaccine. This rearrangement joins TRBV7-7 to TRBJ2-5, with TRBD1 matching over 8 bases. DNA of the CDR3: TGTGCTAGCAGCCGGGACAGGAACCAAGAGACCCAGTACTTC. Translating gives CASSRDRNQETQYF.